This entry describes one T cell receptor beta chain. V was pared by 4 bases and J by 7 bases, with 15 bases between. The CDR3 is made up of 13 amino acids. Germline assignment: CDR1 SGDLS and CDR2 YYNGEE. This sample is part of a study of blood T cell repertoires in COVID-19. TCRdb's table, derived via immunoSEQ multiplex PCR, lists solely in-frame clones and lacks some. This table holds roughly 180,000 clones, about four fifths found once. This receptor was identified in a middle-aged woman with COVID-19, enrolled during active disease. The sequencing sample was made of peripheral blood. V gene TRBV9 combines with J gene TRBJ2-7; no clear D gene. CDR3 sequence: CASSPPSGREQYF. CDR3 DNA sequence: TGTGCCAGCAGCCCACCCTCCGGTCGGGAGCAGTACTTC.